Listed below are T cell receptor beta chains from one sample, sequenced in a study of blood T cell repertoires in COVID-19. Here immunoSEQ multiplex PCR was the method, and the copy in TCRdb shows in-frame clones only, minus some. The data hold around 230,000 clones, with 80% to 90% observed a single time. Sequenced input: PBMCs or T cells enriched from blood (not recorded which). These receptors all come from a man in his late teens or twenties with acute COVID-19. The CDR3 runs from the conserved cysteine through the conserved F or W. Fields, in order: J gene, V gene, clone size, D gene, CDR3 protein, CDR3 DNA. The D gene is left open where the match is weak. Clone size is stated in some rows and not others, as once, few, many or a class when expanded.

J gene: TRBJ1-6; V gene: TRBV7-2; clone size: few; D gene: NA; CDR3 protein: CASSSPQGVYNSPLHF; CDR3 DNA: TGTGCCAGCAGCTCCCCACAGGGTGTCTATAATTCACCCCTCCACTTT
J gene: TRBJ1-2; V gene: TRBV30; clone size: NA; D gene: TRBD1; CDR3 protein: CAWSPGGNYGYTF; CDR3 DNA: TGTGCCTGGTCCCCAGGGGGGAACTATGGCTACACCTTC
J gene: TRBJ2-1; V gene: TRBV30; clone size: few; D gene: NA; CDR3 protein: CAWTGRTNEQFF; CDR3 DNA: TGTGCCTGGACTGGCCGTACCAATGAGCAGTTCTTC
J gene: TRBJ2-1; V gene: TRBV4-3; clone size: NA; D gene: NA; CDR3 protein: CASSQPWRSLAPPGAHNEQFF; CDR3 DNA: TGCGCCAGCAGCCAACCATGGCGCTCGCTCGCTCCGCCGGGAGCCCACAATGAGCAGTTCTTC
J gene: TRBJ2-1; V gene: TRBV12-5; clone size: NA; D gene: NA; CDR3 protein: CASGLGEGNEQFF; CDR3 DNA: TGTGCTAGTGGTTTAGGGGAAGGCAATGAGCAGTTCTTC
J gene: TRBJ1-4; V gene: TRBV14; clone size: NA; D gene: NA; CDR3 protein: CASSQGRTANNEKLFF; CDR3 DNA: TGTGCCAGCAGCCAAGGACGGACAGCCAATAATGAAAAACTGTTTTTT
J gene: TRBJ2-7; V gene: TRBV11-3; clone size: NA; D gene: NA; CDR3 protein: CASSQRMTGPSYEQYF; CDR3 DNA: TGTGCCAGCAGCCAACGAATGACAGGCCCCTCCTACGAGCAGTACTTC
J gene: TRBJ2-1; V gene: TRBV12-3/TRBV12-4; clone size: NA; D gene: NA; CDR3 protein: CASIGLGYNEQFF; CDR3 DNA: TGTGCCAGCATCGGACTGGGCTACAATGAGCAGTTCTTC
J gene: TRBJ1-2; V gene: TRBV12-3/TRBV12-4; clone size: NA; D gene: NA; CDR3 protein: CASSLGLGGYTF; CDR3 DNA: TGTGCCAGCAGTTTGGGGCTCGGGGGCTACACCTTC
J gene: TRBJ1-2; V gene: TRBV30; clone size: once; D gene: NA; CDR3 protein: CAWVSGTIINYGYTF; CDR3 DNA: TGTGCCTGGGTATCCGGGACAATAATTAACTATGGCTACACCTTC
J gene: TRBJ2-1; V gene: TRBV6-6; clone size: NA; D gene: NA; CDR3 protein: CASSYSMGAGHEQFF; CDR3 DNA: TGTGCCAGCAGTTACTCGATGGGGGCCGGCCATGAGCAGTTCTTC
J gene: TRBJ2-5; V gene: TRBV18; clone size: NA; D gene: TRBD2; CDR3 protein: CASSPLGTSWLTTQYF; CDR3 DNA: TGTGCCAGCTCACCTTTGGGGACTAGCTGGTTGACGACCCAGTACTTC
J gene: TRBJ2-3; V gene: TRBV6-4; clone size: NA; D gene: TRBD1; CDR3 protein: CASSEGTGDTDTQYF; CDR3 DNA: TGTGCCAGCAGTGAGGGGACAGGGGACACAGATACGCAGTATTTT
J gene: TRBJ2-7; V gene: TRBV30; clone size: once; D gene: NA; CDR3 protein: CAWTDSYEQYF; CDR3 DNA: TGTGCCTGGACAGACTCCTACGAGCAGTACTTC
J gene: TRBJ1-2; V gene: TRBV28; clone size: NA; D gene: NA; CDR3 protein: CASSLGEYGYTF; CDR3 DNA: TGTGCCAGCAGTCTCGGGGAGTATGGCTACACCTTC
J gene: TRBJ2-5; V gene: TRBV4-1; clone size: NA; D gene: NA; CDR3 protein: CASSQPDGETQYF; CDR3 DNA: TGCGCCAGCAGCCAACCTGACGGGGAGACCCAGTACTTC
J gene: TRBJ1-1; V gene: TRBV19; clone size: NA; D gene: NA; CDR3 protein: CASSITSMNTEAFF; CDR3 DNA: TGTGCCAGTAGTATCACATCCATGAACACTGAAGCTTTCTTT
J gene: TRBJ2-3; V gene: TRBV13; clone size: once; D gene: NA; CDR3 protein: CASSHRGSTDTQYF; CDR3 DNA: TGTGCCAGCAGCCACCGGGGGTCGACAGATACGCAGTATTTT
J gene: TRBJ2-1; V gene: TRBV11-2; clone size: NA; D gene: TRBD1; CDR3 protein: CASSLHPGTGPYNEQFF; CDR3 DNA: TGTGCCAGCAGCCTTCATCCCGGGACAGGGCCCTACAATGAGCAGTTCTTC
J gene: TRBJ2-2; V gene: TRBV5-1; clone size: NA; D gene: TRBD2; CDR3 protein: CASSLTSGSTGELFF; CDR3 DNA: TGCGCCAGCAGCTTGACTAGCGGGAGTACCGGGGAGCTGTTTTTT
J gene: TRBJ1-5; V gene: TRBV9; clone size: NA; D gene: TRBD1; CDR3 protein: CASSAGTGGFQPQHF; CDR3 DNA: TGTGCCAGCAGCGCCGGGACAGGGGGGTTTCAGCCCCAGCATTTT
J gene: TRBJ1-1; V gene: TRBV29-1; clone size: NA; D gene: NA; CDR3 protein: CSVEDWAVEAFF; CDR3 DNA: TGCAGCGTTGAAGATTGGGCAGTTGAAGCTTTCTTT
J gene: TRBJ2-7; V gene: TRBV27; clone size: NA; D gene: NA; CDR3 protein: CASSKVSSYEQYF; CDR3 DNA: TGTGCCAGCAGTAAAGTCAGCTCCTACGAGCAGTACTTC
J gene: TRBJ2-3; V gene: TRBV5-5; clone size: once; D gene: TRBD2; CDR3 protein: CASSPDPSGSTDTQYF; CDR3 DNA: TGTGCCAGCAGCCCAGACCCTAGCGGCAGCACAGATACGCAGTATTTT
J gene: TRBJ2-3; V gene: TRBV3-1/TRBV3-2; clone size: NA; D gene: NA; CDR3 protein: CASSQAFPEATQYF; CDR3 DNA: TGTGCCAGCAGCCAAGCGTTTCCCGAGGCTACGCAGTATTTT
J gene: TRBJ2-1; V gene: TRBV21-1; clone size: NA; D gene: NA; CDR3 protein: CASSKRIGTSGLYNEQFF; CDR3 DNA: TGTGCCAGCAGCAAAAGGATTGGGACTAGCGGACTCTACAATGAGCAGTTCTTC
J gene: TRBJ1-5; V gene: TRBV10-2; clone size: NA; D gene: NA; CDR3 protein: CASAYSGNQPQHF; CDR3 DNA: TGCGCCAGCGCATACAGTGGGAATCAGCCCCAGCATTTT
J gene: TRBJ1-1; V gene: TRBV28; clone size: NA; D gene: NA; CDR3 protein: CASSLDSHGAFF; CDR3 DNA: TGTGCCAGCAGTTTAGACAGCCATGGAGCTTTCTTT
J gene: TRBJ1-1; V gene: TRBV2; clone size: NA; D gene: NA; CDR3 protein: CASIGGNTEAFF; CDR3 DNA: TGTGCCAGCATCGGGGGGAACACTGAAGCTTTCTTT
J gene: TRBJ2-7; V gene: TRBV5-5; clone size: NA; D gene: TRBD1; CDR3 protein: CASRIPGQSYEQYF; CDR3 DNA: TGTGCCAGCAGAATACCGGGACAGTCATACGAGCAGTACTTC
J gene: TRBJ2-3; V gene: TRBV5-1; clone size: once; D gene: NA; CDR3 protein: CASSFAEYTDTQYF; CDR3 DNA: TGCGCCAGCAGCTTCGCGGAGTACACAGATACGCAGTATTTT
J gene: TRBJ2-1; V gene: TRBV29-1; clone size: NA; D gene: TRBD1; CDR3 protein: CSVVDRQGPYNEQFF; CDR3 DNA: TGCAGCGTTGTTGATAGACAGGGTCCTTACAATGAGCAGTTCTTC
J gene: TRBJ2-3; V gene: TRBV7-8; clone size: NA; D gene: TRBD2; CDR3 protein: CASSLVVASGTGDTQYF; CDR3 DNA: TGTGCCAGCAGCTTAGTAGTGGCTAGCGGGACGGGAGATACGCAGTATTTT
J gene: TRBJ2-3; V gene: TRBV24-1; clone size: NA; D gene: NA; CDR3 protein: CATSGPDNTQYF; CDR3 DNA: TGTGCCACCAGTGGTCCGGACAATACGCAGTATTTT
J gene: TRBJ2-7; V gene: TRBV6-1; clone size: once; D gene: TRBD1; CDR3 protein: CASSDPGQGPYEQYF; CDR3 DNA: TGTGCCAGCAGTGATCCGGGACAGGGCCCATACGAGCAGTACTTC